This entry concerns a single TCR beta chain. This record belongs to a study of shared clonotypes between healthy human individuals. This CDR3 contains 16 residues. Germline trimming cut 6 bases from V and 5 bases from J; bases unmatched to any gene: 11. CDR1 SEHNR and CDR2 FQNEAQ come from the germline V gene (reference sequence). The donors were all Caucasian adults (living in Nashville, Tennessee). Combination of CD45RO+ cells with CCR7-negative CD45RA+ TemRA cells was used for CD8 memory. The protocol was immunoSEQ multiplex PCR, while the TCRdb copy is restricted to in-frame clones and leaves out a portion. The table shows fewer than 850,000 clones, with 90% occurring only once.

This receptor was taken from a man between 18 and 35 years old in good health. Some clones in this sample may be carry-over from other donors' samples. The chain combines TRBV7-9 with TRBJ2-5, with 11 bases fitting TRBD1. The sequencing sample was made of memory CD8+ T cells from PBMCs. This sample's subset: CD45RO+ cells pooled with CCR7-negative TemRA cells. In DNA form, the CDR3 reads TGTGCCAGCAGTCGCCGGGACAGGGGGTCGGAGGAGACCCAGTACTTC. This sequence encodes CASSRRDRGSEETQYF.